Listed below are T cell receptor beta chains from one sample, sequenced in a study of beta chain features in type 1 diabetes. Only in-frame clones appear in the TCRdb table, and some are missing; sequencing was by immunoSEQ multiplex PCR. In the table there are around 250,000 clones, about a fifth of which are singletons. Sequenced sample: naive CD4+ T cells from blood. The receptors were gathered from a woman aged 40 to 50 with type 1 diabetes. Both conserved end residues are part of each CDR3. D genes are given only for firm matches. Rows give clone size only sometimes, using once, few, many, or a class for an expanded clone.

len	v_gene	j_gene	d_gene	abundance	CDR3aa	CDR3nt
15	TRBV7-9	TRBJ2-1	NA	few	CASSLVGSSYNEQFF	TGTGCCAGCAGCTTAGTCGGTAGCTCCTACAATGAGCAGTTCTTC
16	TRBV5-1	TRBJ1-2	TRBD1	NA	CASRPGQGFGNYGYTF	TGCGCCAGCAGGCCGGGACAGGGATTCGGAAACTATGGCTACACCTTC
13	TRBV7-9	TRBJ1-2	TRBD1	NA	CASTGTANYGYTF	TGTGCCAGCACGGGGACAGCTAACTATGGCTACACCTTC
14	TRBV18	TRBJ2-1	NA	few	CASSPAETRNEQFF	TGTGCCAGCTCACCGGCGGAGACCCGCAATGAGCAGTTCTTC
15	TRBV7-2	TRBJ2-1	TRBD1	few	CASSLVGTGVNEQFF	TGTGCCAGCAGCTTAGTCGGGACAGGGGTTAATGAGCAGTTCTTC
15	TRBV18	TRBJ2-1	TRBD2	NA	CASSPLAGGLGEQFF	TGTGCCAGCTCACCATTAGCGGGGGGGCTAGGTGAGCAGTTCTTC
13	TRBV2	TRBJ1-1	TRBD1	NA	CAEGTAGNTEAFF	TGTGCCGAGGGGACAGCCGGGAACACTGAAGCTTTCTTT
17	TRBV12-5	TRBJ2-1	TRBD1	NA	CASGLGRGTGTYNEQFF	TGTGCTAGTGGTTTGGGCCGCGGGACAGGTACCTACAATGAGCAGTTCTTC
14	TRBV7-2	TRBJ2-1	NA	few	CASSQGRQYNEQFF	TGTGCCAGCAGCCAGGGGCGACAGTACAATGAGCAGTTCTTC
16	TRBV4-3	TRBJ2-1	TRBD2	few	CASSHLAGGPNNEQFF	TGCGCCAGCAGCCACCTAGCGGGAGGGCCTAACAATGAGCAGTTCTTC
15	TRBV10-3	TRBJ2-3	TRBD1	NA	CAIASAGGGTDTQYF	TGTGCCATCGCTTCCGCAGGGGGAGGCACAGATACGCAGTATTTT
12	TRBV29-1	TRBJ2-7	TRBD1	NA	CSVGQGRYEQYF	TGCAGCGTCGGACAGGGGCGGTACGAGCAGTACTTC
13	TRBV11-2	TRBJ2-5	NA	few	CASRPNTIATQYF	TGTGCCAGCAGGCCAAACACAATCGCGACCCAGTACTTC
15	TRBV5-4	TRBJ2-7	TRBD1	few	CASSLGQGPTYEQYF	TGTGCCAGCAGCTTGGGACAGGGGCCGACCTACGAGCAGTACTTC
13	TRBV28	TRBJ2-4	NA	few	CASSLTGYNIQYF	TGTGCCAGCAGTTTAACAGGGTATAACATTCAGTACTTC
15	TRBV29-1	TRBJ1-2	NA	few	CSVEDKSKRAGGYTF	TGCAGCGTTGAAGATAAATCGAAGAGGGCTGGCGGCTACACCTTC
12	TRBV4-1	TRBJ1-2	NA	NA	CASSQDLYGYTF	TGCGCCAGCAGCCAAGATCTGTATGGCTACACCTTC
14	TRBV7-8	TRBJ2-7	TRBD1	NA	CASSPRQGFYEQYF	TGTGCCAGCAGCCCGAGACAGGGATTCTACGAGCAGTACTTC
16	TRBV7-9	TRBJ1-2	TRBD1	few	CASSSLARDSYYGYTF	TGTGCCAGCAGTTCCCTCGCCCGGGACAGCTACTATGGCTACACCTTC
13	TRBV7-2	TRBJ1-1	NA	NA	CASSLWQNTEAFF	TGTGCCTCCAGCTTGTGGCAGAACACTGAAGCTTTCTTT
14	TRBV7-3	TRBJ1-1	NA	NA	CASSPGQTNAEAFF	TGTGCCAGCAGCCCCGGACAGACGAATGCTGAAGCTTTCTTT
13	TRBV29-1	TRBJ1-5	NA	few	CSVISGSNQPQHF	TGCAGCGTAATATCCGGGAGCAATCAGCCCCAGCATTTT
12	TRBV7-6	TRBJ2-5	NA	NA	CASARDQETQYF	TGTGCCAGCGCGCGGGACCAAGAGACCCAGTACTTC
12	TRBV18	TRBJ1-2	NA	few	CASSPPGGGYTF	TGTGCCAGCTCCCCTCCGGGAGGAGGCTACACCTTC
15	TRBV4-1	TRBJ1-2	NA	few	CASSQEEGLGYGYTF	TGCGCCAGCAGCCAAGAGGAGGGCCTAGGCTATGGCTACACCTTC
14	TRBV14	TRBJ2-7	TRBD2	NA	CASGVAGGPYEQYF	TGTGCCAGCGGAGTAGCGGGAGGGCCCTACGAGCAGTACTTC
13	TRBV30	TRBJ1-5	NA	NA	CAWSYGGNQPQHF	TGTGCCTGGAGTTACGGGGGCAATCAGCCCCAGCATTTT
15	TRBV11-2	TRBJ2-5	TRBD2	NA	CASSTGLAGQETQYF	TGTGCCAGCAGCACGGGACTAGCGGGACAAGAGACCCAGTACTTC
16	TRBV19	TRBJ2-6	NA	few	CASSTDKQSGANVLTF	TGTGCCAGTAGTACGGACAAGCAATCTGGGGCCAACGTCCTGACTTTC
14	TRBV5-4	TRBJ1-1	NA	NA	CASSWGGEDTEAFF	TGTGCCAGCAGCTGGGGGGGAGAGGACACTGAAGCTTTCTTT
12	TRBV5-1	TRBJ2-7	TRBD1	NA	CASSPDRDEQYF	TGCGCCAGCAGCCCAGACAGGGACGAGCAGTACTTC
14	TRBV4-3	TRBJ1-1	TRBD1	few	CASSQGTGHTEAFF	TGCGCCAGCAGCCAAGGGACAGGCCACACTGAAGCTTTCTTT
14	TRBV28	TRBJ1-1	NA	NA	CASSLAREDTEAFF	TGTGCCAGCAGTTTGGCCAGGGAGGACACTGAAGCTTTCTTT
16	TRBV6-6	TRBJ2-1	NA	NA	CASSTLLSGWGNEQFF	TGTGCCAGCAGTACACTCTTGAGCGGGTGGGGCAATGAGCAGTTCTTC
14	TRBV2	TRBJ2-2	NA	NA	CASSPQASVGELFF	TGTGCCAGCTCCCCTCAAGCGTCGGTCGGGGAGCTGTTTTTT
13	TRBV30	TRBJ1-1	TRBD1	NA	CAWSVRRDSEAFF	TGTGCCTGGAGTGTAAGGAGGGACAGTGAAGCTTTCTTT
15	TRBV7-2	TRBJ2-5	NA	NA	CASSLAREKRETQYF	TGTGCCAGCAGCTTAGCCCGGGAAAAGCGGGAGACCCAGTACTTC
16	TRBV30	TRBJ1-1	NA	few	CAWTHTGKGMNTEAFF	TGTGCCTGGACACACACAGGGAAGGGGATGAACACTGAAGCTTTCTTT
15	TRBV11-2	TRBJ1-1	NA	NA	CASSPLGSMNTEAFF	TGTGCCAGCAGCCCACTAGGATCGATGAACACTGAAGCTTTCTTT
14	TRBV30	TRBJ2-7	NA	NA	CAWNRGGGYYEQYF	TGTGCCTGGAACCGCGGGGGCGGTTACTACGAGCAGTACTTC
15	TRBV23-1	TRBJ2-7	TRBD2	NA	CASPTWGGGAYEQYF	TGCGCCAGTCCCACCTGGGGGGGAGGGGCGTACGAGCAGTACTTC
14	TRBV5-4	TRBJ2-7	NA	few	CASTPGQGNYEQYF	TGTGCCAGCACCCCGGGGCAGGGGAACTACGAGCAGTACTTC
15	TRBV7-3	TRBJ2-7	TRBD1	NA	CASSAETGPTYEQYF	TGTGCCAGCAGCGCGGAGACAGGGCCTACCTACGAGCAGTACTTC
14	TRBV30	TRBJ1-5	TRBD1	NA	CAWSADRARQPQHF	TGTGCCTGGAGTGCAGACAGGGCGCGTCAGCCCCAGCATTTT
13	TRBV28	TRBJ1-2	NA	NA	CASSLGGALGYTF	TGTGCCAGCAGTTTAGGCGGTGCCCTAGGCTACACCTTC
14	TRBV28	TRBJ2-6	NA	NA	CATDAGSGANVLTF	TGTGCCACCGACGCGGGGTCTGGGGCCAACGTCCTGACTTTC
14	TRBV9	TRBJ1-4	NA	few	CASSVDGSRGKLFF	TGTGCCAGCAGCGTAGACGGATCGCGGGGAAAACTGTTTTTT
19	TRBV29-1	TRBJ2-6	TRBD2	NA	CSVWATEGLAGTGANVLTF	TGCAGCGTTTGGGCAACTGAGGGACTAGCGGGAACTGGGGCCAACGTCCTGACTTTC
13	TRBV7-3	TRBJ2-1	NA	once	CASSSIGGNEQFF	TGTGCCAGCAGCTCCATCGGGGGCAATGAGCAGTTCTTC
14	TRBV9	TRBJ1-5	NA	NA	CASSVAGDNQPQHF	TGTGCCAGCAGCGTAGCAGGGGACAATCAGCCCCAGCATTTT
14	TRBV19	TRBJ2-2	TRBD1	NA	CASRLTGADGELFF	TGTGCCAGTAGATTAACAGGGGCGGACGGGGAGCTGTTTTTT
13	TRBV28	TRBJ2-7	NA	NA	CASKKGDSYEQYF	TGTGCCAGCAAGAAAGGGGACTCCTACGAGCAGTACTTC
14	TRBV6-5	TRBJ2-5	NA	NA	CASSPTGTRETQYF	TGTGCCAGCAGTCCTACAGGGACGAGGGAGACCCAGTACTTC
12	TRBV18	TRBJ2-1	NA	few	CASSPDSDEQFF	TGTGCCAGCTCACCAGATAGCGATGAGCAGTTCTTC
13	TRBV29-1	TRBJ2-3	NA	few	CSVGTGSTDTQYF	TGCAGCGTTGGGACGGGGAGCACAGATACGCAGTATTTT
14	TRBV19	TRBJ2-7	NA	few	CASSIDRPPYEQYF	TGTGCCAGTAGTATCGACAGGCCTCCCTACGAGCAGTACTTC
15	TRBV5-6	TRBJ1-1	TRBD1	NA	CASSPTDRVNTEAFF	TGTGCCAGCAGCCCTACTGACAGGGTTAACACTGAAGCTTTCTTT
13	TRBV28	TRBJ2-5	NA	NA	CASIMGGQETQYF	TGTGCCAGCATCATGGGGGGACAAGAGACCCAGTACTTC
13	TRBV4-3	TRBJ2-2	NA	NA	CASSQDGTGELFF	TGCGCCAGCAGCCAAGACGGCACCGGGGAGCTGTTTTTT
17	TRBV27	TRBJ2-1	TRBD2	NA	CASSPTGRREGRNEQFF	TGTGCCAGCAGTCCCACCGGGCGGCGGGAGGGCCGTAATGAGCAGTTCTTC